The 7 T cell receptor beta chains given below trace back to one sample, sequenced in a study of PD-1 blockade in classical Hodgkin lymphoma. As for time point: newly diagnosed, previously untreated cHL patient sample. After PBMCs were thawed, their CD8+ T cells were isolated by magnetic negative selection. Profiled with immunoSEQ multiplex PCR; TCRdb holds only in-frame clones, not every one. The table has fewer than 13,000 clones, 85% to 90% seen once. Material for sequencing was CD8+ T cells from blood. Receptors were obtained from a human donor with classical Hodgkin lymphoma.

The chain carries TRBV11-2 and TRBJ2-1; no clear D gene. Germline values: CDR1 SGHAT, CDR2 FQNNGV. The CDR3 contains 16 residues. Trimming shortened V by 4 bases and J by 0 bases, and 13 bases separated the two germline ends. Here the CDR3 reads CASSSPGRYSYNEQFF. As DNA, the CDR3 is TGTGCCAGCAGCTCCCCCGGACGGTACTCCTACAATGAGCAGTTCTTC.

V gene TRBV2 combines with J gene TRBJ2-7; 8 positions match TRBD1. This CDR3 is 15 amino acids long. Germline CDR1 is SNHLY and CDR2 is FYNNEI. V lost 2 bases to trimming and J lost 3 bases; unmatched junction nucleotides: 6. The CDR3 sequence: CASSEPGGAVYEQYF. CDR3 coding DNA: TGTGCCAGCAGTGAACCAGGGGGCGCAGTCTACGAGCAGTACTTC.

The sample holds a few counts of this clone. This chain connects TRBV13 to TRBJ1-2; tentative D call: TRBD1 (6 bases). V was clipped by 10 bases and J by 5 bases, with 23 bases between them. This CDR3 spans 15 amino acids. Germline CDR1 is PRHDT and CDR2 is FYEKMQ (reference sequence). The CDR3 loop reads CATARGGALRYGYTF. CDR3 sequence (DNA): TGTGCCACCGCTCGTGGGGGGGCGCTGAGGTATGGCTACACCTTC.

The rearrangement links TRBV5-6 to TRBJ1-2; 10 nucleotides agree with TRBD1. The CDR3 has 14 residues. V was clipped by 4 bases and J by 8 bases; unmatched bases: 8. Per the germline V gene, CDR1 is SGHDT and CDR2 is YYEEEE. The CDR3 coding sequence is TGTGCCAGCAGCGCAGGGACAGGGGCGGTGGGCTACACCTTC. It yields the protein CASSAGTGAVGYTF. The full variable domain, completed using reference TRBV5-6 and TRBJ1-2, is DAGVTQSPTHLIKTRGQQVTLRCSPKSGHDTVSWYQQALGQGPQFIFQYYEEEERQRGNFPDRFSGHQFPNYSSELNVNALLLGDSALYLCASSAGTGAVGYTFGSGTRLTVV.

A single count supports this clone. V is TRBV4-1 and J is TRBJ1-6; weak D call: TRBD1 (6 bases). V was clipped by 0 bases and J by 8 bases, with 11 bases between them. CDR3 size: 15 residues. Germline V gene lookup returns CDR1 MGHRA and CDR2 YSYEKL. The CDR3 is CASSQDAGVDSPLHF. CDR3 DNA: TGCGCCAGCAGCCAAGACGCAGGGGTGGATTCACCCCTCCACTTT.

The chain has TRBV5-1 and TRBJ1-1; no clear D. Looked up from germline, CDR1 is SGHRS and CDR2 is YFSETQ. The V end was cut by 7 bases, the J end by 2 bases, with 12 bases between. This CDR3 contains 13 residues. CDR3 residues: CASGESVNTEAFF. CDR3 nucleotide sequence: TGCGCCAGCGGCGAGTCGGTTAACACTGAAGCTTTCTTT. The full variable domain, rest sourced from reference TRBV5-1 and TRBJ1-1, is KAGVTQTPRYLIKTRGQQVTLSCSPISGHRSVSWYQQTPGQGLQFLFEYFSETQRNKGNFPGRFSGRQFSNSRSEMNVSTLELGDSALYLCASGESVNTEAFFGQGTRLTVV.

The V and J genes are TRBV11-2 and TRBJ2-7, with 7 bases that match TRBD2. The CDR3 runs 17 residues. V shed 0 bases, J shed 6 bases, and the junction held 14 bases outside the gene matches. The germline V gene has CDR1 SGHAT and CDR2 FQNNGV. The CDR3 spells CASSLDLTGGFPREQYF. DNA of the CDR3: TGTGCCAGCAGCTTAGATCTTACCGGGGGGTTTCCCCGCGAGCAGTACTTC.